A selection of T cell receptor beta chains follows, all from one sample in a study of blood T cells in healthy people across ages. Each CDR3 protein gets one entry after TCRdb re-called the 5' RACE reads with MiXCR. This sample yields approximately 790,000 distinct CDR3 sequences, of which around two thirds are seen a single time; around 30% belongs to the top ten. Sequenced: blood. The receptors originated from a man aged 30 to 45 in good health. Both conserved end residues are part of each CDR3. A D gene is named only where the DNA matches it firmly. For some rows the clone size is stated as once, few or many, or as a class when expanded; others skip it.

j_call: TRBJ2-1
v_call: TRBV30
d_call: TRBD2
clone_size: .
cdr3_aa: CAWSSSGGSSYNEQFF
cdr3_nt: TGTGCCTGGTCCTCGAGCGGGGGAAGCTCCTACAATGAGCAGTTCTTC

j_call: TRBJ2-7
v_call: TRBV20-1
d_call: TRBD2
clone_size: .
cdr3_aa: CSARDSRTSLGEQYF
cdr3_nt: TGCAGTGCTAGAGATTCTAGGACTAGTTTGGGCGAGCAGTACTTC

j_call: TRBJ2-1
v_call: TRBV7-3
d_call: TRBD2
clone_size: .
cdr3_aa: CASSGYSGGEFF
cdr3_nt: TGTGCCAGCAGCGGCTACAGCGGGGGTGAGTTCTTC

j_call: TRBJ2-1
v_call: TRBV7-9
d_call: .
clone_size: .
cdr3_aa: CASSPPGHLPNEQFF
cdr3_nt: TGTGCCAGCAGCCCGCCGGGACACCTTCCCAATGAGCAGTTCTTC

j_call: TRBJ2-7
v_call: TRBV29-1
d_call: TRBD1
clone_size: .
cdr3_aa: CSVVGTVTSEQYF
cdr3_nt: TGCAGCGTTGTCGGGACAGTGACTTCCGAGCAGTACTTC

j_call: TRBJ2-2
v_call: TRBV7-2
d_call: .
clone_size: .
cdr3_aa: CASIQGNTGELFF
cdr3_nt: TGTGCCAGCATCCAGGGCAACACCGGGGAGCTGTTTTTT

j_call: TRBJ1-2
v_call: TRBV5-1
d_call: .
clone_size: .
cdr3_aa: CASSLEGERHYGYTF
cdr3_nt: TGCGCCAGCAGCTTGGAGGGGGAGCGGCACTATGGCTACACCTTC

j_call: TRBJ2-6
v_call: TRBV9
d_call: .
clone_size: few
cdr3_aa: CASSVSRLQSGANVLTF
cdr3_nt: TGTGCCAGCAGCGTGTCTAGACTACAATCTGGGGCCAACGTCCTGACTTTC

j_call: TRBJ1-2
v_call: TRBV4-2
d_call: .
clone_size: few
cdr3_aa: CASSPETGVINYGYTF
cdr3_nt: TGTGCCAGCAGCCCGGAGACAGGAGTTATAAACTATGGCTACACCTTC

j_call: TRBJ2-4
v_call: TRBV7-2
d_call: .
clone_size: .
cdr3_aa: CASSSRVDETKNIQYF
cdr3_nt: TGTGCCAGCAGCTCCAGGGTGGACGAAACCAAAAACATTCAGTACTTC

j_call: TRBJ1-2
v_call: TRBV4-2
d_call: .
clone_size: .
cdr3_aa: CASSQALAGEYGYTF
cdr3_nt: TGTGCCAGCAGCCAAGCGTTGGCAGGGGAGTATGGCTACACCTTC

j_call: TRBJ2-1
v_call: TRBV6-6
d_call: .
clone_size: .
cdr3_aa: CASSYKGLYNEQFF
cdr3_nt: TGTGCCAGCAGTTACAAAGGTCTATACAATGAGCAGTTCTTC

j_call: TRBJ1-2
v_call: TRBV27
d_call: .
clone_size: .
cdr3_aa: CASSFLGKGDPYGYTF
cdr3_nt: TGTGCCAGCAGTTTTCTAGGAAAAGGGGACCCCTATGGCTACACCTTC

j_call: TRBJ2-5
v_call: TRBV12-3/TRBV12-4
d_call: TRBD1
clone_size: .
cdr3_aa: CACSFRSTGDQETQYF
cdr3_nt: TGTGCCTGCAGTTTTCGCAGCACAGGGGACCAAGAGACCCAGTACTTC

j_call: TRBJ1-5
v_call: TRBV6-2/TRBV6-3
d_call: .
clone_size: .
cdr3_aa: CASQGPYLYSNQPQHF
cdr3_nt: TGTGCCAGCCAGGGGCCCTACCTATATAGCAATCAGCCCCAGCATTTT

j_call: TRBJ2-1
v_call: TRBV5-1
d_call: TRBD2
clone_size: .
cdr3_aa: CASSLGLAGGPRSYNEQFF
cdr3_nt: TGCGCCAGCAGCCTAGGACTAGCGGGGGGTCCCCGTTCCTACAATGAGCAGTTCTTC

j_call: TRBJ2-5
v_call: TRBV20-1
d_call: .
clone_size: .
cdr3_aa: CSAGQGSQETQYF
cdr3_nt: TGCAGTGCGGGGCAGGGGTCTCAAGAGACCCAGTACTTC

j_call: TRBJ2-1
v_call: TRBV9
d_call: .
clone_size: .
cdr3_aa: CTSSVGQGGGNEQFF
cdr3_nt: TGTACCAGCAGCGTAGGACAGGGAGGGGGCAATGAGCAGTTCTTC

j_call: TRBJ2-7
v_call: TRBV5-1
d_call: TRBD1
clone_size: few
cdr3_aa: CASRSGQGNYEQYF
cdr3_nt: TGCGCCAGCAGGTCAGGACAGGGGAACTACGAGCAGTACTTC

j_call: TRBJ2-3
v_call: TRBV11-2
d_call: TRBD1
clone_size: few
cdr3_aa: CASSLALGTGARDTQYF
cdr3_nt: TGTGCCAGCAGCTTAGCCCTTGGGACAGGGGCAAGAGATACGCAGTATTTT

j_call: TRBJ1-5
v_call: TRBV4-2
d_call: TRBD1
clone_size: once
cdr3_aa: CASSQGGTGGAGQPQHF
cdr3_nt: TGTGCCAGCAGCCAAGGGGGGACAGGGGGCGCGGGTCAGCCCCAGCATTTT

j_call: TRBJ2-3
v_call: TRBV14
d_call: .
clone_size: .
cdr3_aa: CASSQAMGWPDTQYF
cdr3_nt: TGTGCCAGCAGCCAAGCGATGGGGTGGCCAGATACGCAGTATTTT

j_call: TRBJ2-1
v_call: TRBV2
d_call: .
clone_size: .
cdr3_aa: CASRRRDNENEQFF
cdr3_nt: TGTGCCAGCAGACGCCGGGACAATGAGAATGAGCAGTTCTTC

j_call: TRBJ1-1
v_call: TRBV6-5
d_call: .
clone_size: .
cdr3_aa: CASSYSANLGAEAFF
cdr3_nt: TGTGCCAGCAGTTACTCCGCAAACCTGGGGGCTGAAGCTTTCTTT

j_call: TRBJ2-3
v_call: TRBV6-6
d_call: .
clone_size: .
cdr3_aa: CASSPGLRLYTDTQYF
cdr3_nt: TGTGCCAGCAGCCCGGGACTTCGCCTTTACACAGATACGCAGTATTTT

j_call: TRBJ2-2
v_call: TRBV4-3
d_call: TRBD2
clone_size: .
cdr3_aa: CASSHGGGGGTTGELFF
cdr3_nt: TGCGCCAGCAGCCATGGGGGGGGAGGTGGGACCACCGGGGAGCTGTTTTTT

j_call: TRBJ2-7
v_call: TRBV29-1
d_call: TRBD1
clone_size: .
cdr3_aa: CSVLGQGAYEQYF
cdr3_nt: TGCAGCGTCTTGGGACAGGGGGCTTACGAGCAGTACTTC

j_call: TRBJ2-1
v_call: TRBV3-1
d_call: .
clone_size: few
cdr3_aa: CASSPIGPVSEQFF
cdr3_nt: TGTGCCAGCAGCCCGATAGGACCCGTTAGTGAGCAGTTCTTC

j_call: TRBJ2-7
v_call: TRBV20-1
d_call: .
clone_size: .
cdr3_aa: CSARVLREYEQYF
cdr3_nt: TGCAGTGCTAGAGTTCTGAGGGAATACGAGCAGTACTTC

j_call: TRBJ1-2
v_call: TRBV9
d_call: TRBD1
clone_size: .
cdr3_aa: CASSVGTRTGDGYTF
cdr3_nt: TGTGCCAGCAGCGTAGGTACCCGGACAGGGGATGGCTACACCTTC

j_call: TRBJ1-6
v_call: TRBV27
d_call: TRBD1
clone_size: few
cdr3_aa: CATRRSDREISPLHF
cdr3_nt: TGTGCCACCAGGCGGTCAGACAGGGAGATTTCACCCCTCCACTTT

j_call: TRBJ2-7
v_call: TRBV29-1
d_call: .
clone_size: .
cdr3_aa: CSVDSGGRPCEQYF
cdr3_nt: TGCAGCGTCGATAGCGGAGGGAGACCCTGCGAGCAGTACTTC

j_call: TRBJ2-5
v_call: TRBV7-2
d_call: .
clone_size: .
cdr3_aa: CASSLGAREAETQYF
cdr3_nt: TGTGCCAGCAGCTTAGGGGCCAGGGAGGCAGAGACCCAGTACTTC

j_call: TRBJ1-2
v_call: TRBV7-2
d_call: .
clone_size: .
cdr3_aa: CASSLAHYQGSHGYTF
cdr3_nt: TGTGCCAGCAGCTTAGCGCATTATCAGGGATCGCATGGCTACACCTTC

j_call: TRBJ2-1
v_call: TRBV5-1
d_call: TRBD2
clone_size: .
cdr3_aa: CASSLLGTSGGASEQFF
cdr3_nt: TGCGCCAGCAGCTTGCTCGGGACTAGCGGGGGGGCCAGCGAGCAGTTCTTC

j_call: TRBJ2-5
v_call: TRBV7-9
d_call: .
clone_size: .
cdr3_aa: CASSDGQSQETQYF
cdr3_nt: TGTGCCAGCAGCGACGGACAGAGCCAAGAGACCCAGTACTTC